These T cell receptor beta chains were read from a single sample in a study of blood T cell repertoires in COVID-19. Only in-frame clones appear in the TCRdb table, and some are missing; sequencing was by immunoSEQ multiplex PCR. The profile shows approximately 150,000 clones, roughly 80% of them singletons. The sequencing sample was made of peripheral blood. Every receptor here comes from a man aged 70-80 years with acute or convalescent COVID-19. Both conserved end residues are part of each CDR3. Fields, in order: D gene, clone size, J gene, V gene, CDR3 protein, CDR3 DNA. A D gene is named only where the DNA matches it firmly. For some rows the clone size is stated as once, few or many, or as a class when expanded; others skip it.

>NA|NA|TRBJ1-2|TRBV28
CASTLRQSGYGYTF
TGTGCCAGCACCTTACGACAGTCCGGCTATGGCTACACCTTC
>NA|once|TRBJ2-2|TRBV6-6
CASSLPNRNTGELFF
TGTGCCAGCAGCCTACCGAACAGGAACACCGGGGAGCTGTTTTTT
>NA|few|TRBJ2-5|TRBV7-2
CASSWAGGPKETQYF
TGTGCCAGCAGCTGGGCCGGGGGGCCTAAAGAGACCCAGTACTTC
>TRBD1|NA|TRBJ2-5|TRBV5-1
CASSLARDRGVGETQYF
TGCGCCAGCAGCTTGGCCCGGGACAGGGGGGTCGGGGAGACCCAGTACTTC
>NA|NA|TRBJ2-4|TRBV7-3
CASSATVGEAKNIQYF
TGTGCCAGCAGCGCGACAGTTGGGGAAGCCAAAAACATTCAGTACTTC
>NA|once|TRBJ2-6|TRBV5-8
CASRSSGSGANVLTF
TGTGCCAGCAGGTCTAGTGGCTCTGGGGCCAACGTCCTGACTTTC
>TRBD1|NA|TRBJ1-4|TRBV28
CASSLEGQINEKLFF
TGTGCCAGCAGTTTAGAGGGACAGATTAATGAAAAACTGTTTTTT
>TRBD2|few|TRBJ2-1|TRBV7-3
CASSLLAGGPGEQFF
TGTGCCAGCAGCTTACTAGCGGGAGGGCCGGGCGAGCAGTTCTTC
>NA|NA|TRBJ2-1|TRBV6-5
CASSYWTGSWGNEQFF
TGTGCCAGCAGTTACTGGACCGGGAGTTGGGGCAATGAGCAGTTCTTC
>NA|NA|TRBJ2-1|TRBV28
CASTEPGQGLGNEQFF
TGTGCCAGCACCGAACCTGGGCAGGGTCTCGGGAATGAGCAGTTCTTC
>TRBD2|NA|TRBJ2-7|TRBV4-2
CASSQDPGLRRYEQYF
TGTGCCAGCAGCCAAGATCCGGGACTAAGAAGGTACGAGCAGTACTTC
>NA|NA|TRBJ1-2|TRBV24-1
CATSDIDNGYTF
TGTGCCACCAGTGACATAGATAATGGCTACACCTTC
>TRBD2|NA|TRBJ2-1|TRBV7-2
CASSLARLAFSRRRGNEQFF
TGTGCCAGCAGCTTAGCCCGACTAGCGTTTTCCCGTCGACGGGGCAATGAGCAGTTCTTC
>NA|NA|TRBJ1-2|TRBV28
CASKLGGGYGYTF
TGTGCCAGCAAGTTGGGAGGGGGCTATGGCTACACCTTC
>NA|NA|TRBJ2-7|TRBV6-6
CASSYTMTTYEQYF
TGTGCCAGCAGTTATACGATGACTACCTACGAGCAGTACTTC
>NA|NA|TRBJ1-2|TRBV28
CASSLPTGHLNYGYTF
TGTGCCAGCAGTTTACCTACGGGACACCTTAACTATGGCTACACCTTC
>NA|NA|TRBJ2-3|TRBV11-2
CASSFPQPGSGTDTQYF
TGTGCCAGCAGCTTCCCCCAACCCGGGAGCGGGACAGATACGCAGTATTTT
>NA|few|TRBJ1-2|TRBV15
CATSRDPGSGSRVGYTF
TGTGCCACCAGCAGAGATCCTGGGTCGGGATCGCGGGTTGGCTACACCTTC
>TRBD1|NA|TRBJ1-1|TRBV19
CASSIQGDGTEAFF
TGTGCCAGTAGTATTCAGGGGGATGGCACTGAAGCTTTCTTT
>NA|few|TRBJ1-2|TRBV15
CATSRVGGNGYTF
TGTGCCACCAGCAGAGTGGGAGGGAATGGCTACACCTTC
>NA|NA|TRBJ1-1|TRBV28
CASSLWAGKAEAFF
TGTGCCAGCAGTTTATGGGCGGGGAAAGCTGAAGCTTTCTTT
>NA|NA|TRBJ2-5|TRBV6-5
CASTPRAETQYF
TGTGCCAGCACCCCCAGGGCAGAGACCCAGTACTTC
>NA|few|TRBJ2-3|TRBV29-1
CSAGTSTDTQYF
TGCAGCGCCGGGACTAGCACAGATACGCAGTATTTT
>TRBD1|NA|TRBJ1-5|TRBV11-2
CASSTGTGNVGQPQHF
TGTGCCAGCAGCACCGGGACAGGGAACGTGGGTCAGCCCCAGCATTTT
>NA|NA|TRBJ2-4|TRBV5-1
CASHSGDLAKNIQYF
TGCGCCAGCCATTCAGGGGACCTAGCCAAAAACATTCAGTACTTC
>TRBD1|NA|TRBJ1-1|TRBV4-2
CASSQEWQGAEAFF
TGTGCCAGCAGCCAAGAGTGGCAGGGGGCGGAAGCTTTCTTT
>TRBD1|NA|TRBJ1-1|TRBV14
CASSRNRGTEAFF
TGTGCCAGCAGCCGGAACAGGGGCACTGAAGCTTTCTTT
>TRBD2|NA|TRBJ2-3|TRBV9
CASNRQRGGSSTDTQYF
TGTGCCAGCAACCGCCAGCGGGGGGGATCTAGCACAGATACGCAGTATTTT
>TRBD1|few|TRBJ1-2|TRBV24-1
CATSDPGQGMEGYTF
TGTGCCACCAGTGACCCGGGACAGGGTATGGAGGGCTACACCTTC
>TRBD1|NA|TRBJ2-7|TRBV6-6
CASSSDRSSYEQYF
TGTGCCAGCAGCTCGGACAGGAGCTCCTACGAGCAGTACTTC
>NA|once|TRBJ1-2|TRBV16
CASSQQQVGYGYTF
TGTGCCAGCAGCCAGCAGCAGGTTGGCTATGGCTACACCTTC
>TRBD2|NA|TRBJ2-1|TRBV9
CASSVAPSGRSYNEQFF
TGTGCCAGCAGCGTAGCTCCTAGCGGGAGATCCTACAATGAGCAGTTCTTC
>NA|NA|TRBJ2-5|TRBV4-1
CASSQVVGRGGETQYF
TGCGCCAGCAGCCAAGTTGTCGGGCGGGGAGGAGAGACCCAGTACTTC
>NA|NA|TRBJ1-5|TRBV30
CAWSVRDNQPQHF
TGTGCCTGGAGTGTGCGGGATAATCAGCCCCAGCATTTT
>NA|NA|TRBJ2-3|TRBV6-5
CASSYRQASTDTQYF
TGTGCCAGCAGTTACCGACAGGCTAGCACAGATACGCAGTATTTT
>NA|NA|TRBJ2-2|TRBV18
CASSPPGGTGELFF
TGTGCCAGCTCACCACCAGGGGGCACCGGGGAGCTGTTTTTT
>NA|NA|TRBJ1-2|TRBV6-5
CASSRGALNYGYTF
TGTGCCAGCAGTCGGGGGGCCCTTAACTATGGCTACACCTTC
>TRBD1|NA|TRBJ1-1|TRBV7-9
CASSLRRDRWVGTEAFF
TGTGCCAGCAGCTTAAGGCGGGACAGATGGGTAGGCACTGAAGCTTTCTTT